This TCR beta chain is from a study of CD8 T cells in ankylosing spondylitis. General study results and limits: What appeared characteristic of ankylosing spondylitis blood was a TCR beta motif of 7 or 8 highly homologous variants. Reportedly, significant enrichment of disease-linked clones occurred in matched ankylosing spondylitis synovial fluid. Earlier reports found some motif variants in synovial fluid and blood in reactive arthritis.

In regard to this clonotype: Its target is not known.

TCR beta libraries were made by quantitative 5'-RACE with molecular barcodes. TCRdb ran MiXCR on the 5' RACE reads and lists one entry per CDR3 protein. The sample records 150,000 to 250,000 distinct CDR3 sequences, 9.5% to 15% being singletons. The germline gives CDR1 SEHNR, CDR2 FQNEAQ (reference sequence). The CDR3 is 16 residues long. Trimming shortened V by 5 bases and J by 2 bases, and 18 bases separated the two germline ends. The TCR comes from a male donor with ankylosing spondylitis or in good health (not recorded which). Sequencing input: blood, either unsorted or a sorted T cell fraction (not recorded which). The genes are TRBV7-9 and TRBJ2-5; D unresolved. CDR3 DNA sequence: TGTGCCAGCAGCCCGCCGGCCGGACCTTCTCAAGAGACCCAGTACTTC. Protein product: CASSPPAGPSQETQYF. Based on the CDR3 plus reference TRBV7-9 and TRBJ2-5, the full variable domain is DTGVSQNPRHKITKRGQNVTFRCDPISEHNRLYWYRQTLGQGPEFLTYFQNEAQLEKSRLLSDRFSAERPKGSFSTLEIQRTEQGDSAMYLCASSPPAGPSQETQYFGPGTRLLVL.